This T cell receptor beta chain is drawn from a study of T cell responses to AZD1222 COVID-19 vaccine. The germline gives CDR1 SGDLS, CDR2 YYNGEE. V shed 6 bases and J shed 8 bases, with 16 bases lying between them. This CDR3 is 13 amino acids long. With regard to this clone: The antigen remains undetermined.

TCRdb's copy holds only in-frame clones and misses some; the assay was immunoSEQ multiplex PCR. This sample yields about 150,000 clones, of which just over 90% are seen a single time; over 7.5% belongs to the top ten. Whole-study findings and limits: Unmutated regions of variants are reportedly targeted by nearly half of spike-specific TCRs. Donor demographics were predominantly white British with a female majority; clonal diversity may be underestimated.

The receptor was isolated from an adult in good health. The chain combines TRBV9 with TRBJ2-3; a weak D match, TRBD2 (5 bases). This specimen consisted of peripheral blood, obtained on day 0 of AZD1222 vaccination. CDR3 nucleotide sequence: TGTGCCAGCAAAGCGTCTAGAGAGGGTACGCAGTATTTT. Amino acid sequence: CASKASREGTQYF.